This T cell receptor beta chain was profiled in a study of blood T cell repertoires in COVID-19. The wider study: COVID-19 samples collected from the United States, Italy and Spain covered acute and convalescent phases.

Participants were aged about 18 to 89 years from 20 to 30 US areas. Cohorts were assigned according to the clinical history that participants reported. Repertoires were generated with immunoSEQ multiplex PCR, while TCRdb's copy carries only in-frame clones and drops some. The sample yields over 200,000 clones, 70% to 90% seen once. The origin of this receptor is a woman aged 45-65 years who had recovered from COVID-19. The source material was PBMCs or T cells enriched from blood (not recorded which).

CDR3: CATFVGTGVKNIQYF. The CDR3 nucleotides are TGTGCCACCTTCGTCGGGACAGGGGTCAAAAACATTCAGTACTTC. The V gene is TRBV19, the J gene TRBJ2-4, with 10 positions matching TRBD1. This CDR3 has 15 amino acids. V was clipped by 10 bases and J by 3 bases; unmatched bases: 9. Germline V CDR1 and CDR2: LNHDA, SQIVND (reference sequence).